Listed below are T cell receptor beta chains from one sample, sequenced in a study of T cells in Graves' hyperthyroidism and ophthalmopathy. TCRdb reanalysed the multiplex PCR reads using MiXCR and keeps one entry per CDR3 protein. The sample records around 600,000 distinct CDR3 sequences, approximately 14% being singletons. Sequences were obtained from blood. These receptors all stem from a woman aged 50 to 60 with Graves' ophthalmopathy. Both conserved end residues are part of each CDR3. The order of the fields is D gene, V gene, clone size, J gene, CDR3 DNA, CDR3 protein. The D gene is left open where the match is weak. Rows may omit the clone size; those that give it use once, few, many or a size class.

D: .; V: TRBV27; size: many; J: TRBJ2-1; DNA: TGTGCCAGCAGTTTCCCTGGACTGGGCAATGAGCAGTTCTTC; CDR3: CASSFPGLGNEQFF
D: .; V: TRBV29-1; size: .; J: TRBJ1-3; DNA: TGCAGCGTGGAAGAGGGGGGGTCCGGAAACACCATATATTTT; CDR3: CSVEEGGSGNTIYF
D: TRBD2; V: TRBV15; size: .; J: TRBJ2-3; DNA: TGTGCCACCAGACTAGCGGGAGGGCCTACGCAGTATTTT; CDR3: CATRLAGGPTQYF
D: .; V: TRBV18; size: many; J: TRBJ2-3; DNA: TGTGCCAGCTCTCCCTACGGACGGGAAGATACGCAGTATTTT; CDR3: CASSPYGREDTQYF
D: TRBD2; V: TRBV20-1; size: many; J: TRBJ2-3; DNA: TGCAGTGCTAGTGGTCCTAGCGGGAGAGGATCGGCGAGCACAGATACGCAGTATTTT; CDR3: CSASGPSGRGSASTDTQYF
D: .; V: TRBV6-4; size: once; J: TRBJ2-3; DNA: TGTGCCAGCAGTGACACTGGAGCAGACACAGATACGCAGTATTTT; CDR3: CASSDTGADTDTQYF
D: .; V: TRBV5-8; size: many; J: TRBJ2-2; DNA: TGTGCCAGCAGCTTGGTTCCGGGGAACACCGGGGAGCTGTTTTTT; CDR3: CASSLVPGNTGELFF
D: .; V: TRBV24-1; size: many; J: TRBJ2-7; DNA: TGTGCCACCAGTGAGGGCGGGCAACCCTACGAGCAGTACTTC; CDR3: CATSEGGQPYEQYF
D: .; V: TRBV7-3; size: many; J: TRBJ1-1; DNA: TGTGCCAGCAGCCTCAGACCGGCACCTGAAGCTTTCTTT; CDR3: CASSLRPAPEAFF
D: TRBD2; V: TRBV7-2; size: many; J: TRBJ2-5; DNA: TGTGCCAGCAGCTTAGATCCCAGACTAGCGGGCCGTCAAGAGACCCAGTACTTC; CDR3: CASSLDPRLAGRQETQYF
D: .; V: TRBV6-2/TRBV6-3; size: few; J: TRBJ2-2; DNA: TGTGCCAGCAGTTATTTCAGCGGAGTCGGGGAGCTGTTTTTT; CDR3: CASSYFSGVGELFF
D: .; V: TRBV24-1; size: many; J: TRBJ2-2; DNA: TGTGCCACCAGTGAAGGGGACACGAACACCGGGGAGCTGTTTTTT; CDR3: CATSEGDTNTGELFF
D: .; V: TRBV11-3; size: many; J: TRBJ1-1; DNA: TGTGCCAGCAGCTTAAGGCGGGACACTGAAGCTTTCTTT; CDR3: CASSLRRDTEAFF
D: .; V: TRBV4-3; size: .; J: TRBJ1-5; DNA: TGCGCCAGCAGCCCCTCAGGTCTGGGGAATCAGCCCCAGCATTTT; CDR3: CASSPSGLGNQPQHF
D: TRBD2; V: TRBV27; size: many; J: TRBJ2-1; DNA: TGTGCCAGCAGTCCCCTTAGCGGGAGGGCCGCCTACAATGAGCAGTTCTTC; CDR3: CASSPLSGRAAYNEQFF
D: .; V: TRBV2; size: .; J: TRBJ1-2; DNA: TGTGCCAGCATTTCGGGGGGCGATGGCTACACCTTC; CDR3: CASISGGDGYTF
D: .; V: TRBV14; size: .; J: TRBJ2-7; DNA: TGTGCCAGCAGCCGAGCCAAAGTTTTTAACCGATTCTACGAGCAGTACTTC; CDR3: CASSRAKVFNRFYEQYF
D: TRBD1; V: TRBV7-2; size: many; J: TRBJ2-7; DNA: TGTGCCAGCAGCTGGGACAGACCCACCTACGAGCAGTACTTC; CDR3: CASSWDRPTYEQYF
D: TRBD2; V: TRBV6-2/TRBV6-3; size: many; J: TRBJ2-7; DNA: TGTGCCAGCAGTTACGGGGCGGGAGCGTTGTACGAGCAGTACTTC; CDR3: CASSYGAGALYEQYF
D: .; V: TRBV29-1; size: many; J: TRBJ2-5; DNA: TGCAGCGTTGTGATCCGAATTCAAGAGACCCAGTACTTC; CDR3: CSVVIRIQETQYF
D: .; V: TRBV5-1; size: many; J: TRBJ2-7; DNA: TGCGCCAGCAGCCCGACAATTTCCTACGAGCAGTACTTC; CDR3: CASSPTISYEQYF
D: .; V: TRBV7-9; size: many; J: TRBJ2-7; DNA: TGTGCCAGCAGCTTCAATCCCGGGGACGAGCAGTACTTC; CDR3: CASSFNPGDEQYF
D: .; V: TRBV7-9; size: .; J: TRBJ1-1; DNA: TGTGCCAGCAGCTTATCCCTGTCGGGGGCTTTGGCCACTGAAGCTTTCTTT; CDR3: CASSLSLSGALATEAFF
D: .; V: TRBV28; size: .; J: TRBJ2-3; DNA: TGTGCCAGCAGGGAAGACCGATCCACAGATACGCAGTATTTT; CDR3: CASREDRSTDTQYF
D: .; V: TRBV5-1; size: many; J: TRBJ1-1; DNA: TGCGCCAGCAGCAGTCAGGGGAGGGGCACTGAAGCTTTCTTT; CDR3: CASSSQGRGTEAFF
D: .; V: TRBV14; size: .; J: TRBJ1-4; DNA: TGTGCCAGCAGCCAAGGTCGGCGGGGAAATGAAAAACTGTTTTTT; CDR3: CASSQGRRGNEKLFF
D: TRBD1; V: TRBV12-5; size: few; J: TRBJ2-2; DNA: TGTGCTAGTGGTTTGAGGGGGCCGAACACCGGGGAGCTGTTTTTT; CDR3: CASGLRGPNTGELFF
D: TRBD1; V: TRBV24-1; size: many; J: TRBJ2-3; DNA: TGTGCCACCAGTGATCAAACAGGGGGCGGCGATACGCAGTATTTT; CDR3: CATSDQTGGGDTQYF
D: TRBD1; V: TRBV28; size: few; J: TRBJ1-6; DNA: TGTGCCAGCAGTTTAACAGGGGGCCGTCCACCCCTCCACTTT; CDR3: CASSLTGGRPPLHF
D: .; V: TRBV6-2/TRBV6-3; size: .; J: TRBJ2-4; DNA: TGTGCCAGCAGTTACGGGGCCCCTCTAGCCAAAAACATTCAGTACTTC; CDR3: CASSYGAPLAKNIQYF
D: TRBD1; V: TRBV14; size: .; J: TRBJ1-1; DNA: TGTGCCAGCAGCCAACGGACAGGGTGGAACACTGAAGCTTTCTTT; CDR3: CASSQRTGWNTEAFF
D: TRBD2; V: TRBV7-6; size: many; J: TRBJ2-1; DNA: TGTGCCAGCAGCTTGGCCAGCGGGAGTTTAGTGGATGAGCAGTTCTTC; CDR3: CASSLASGSLVDEQFF
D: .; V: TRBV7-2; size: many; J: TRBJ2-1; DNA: TGTGCCAGCAGCTTAGACTTTGAGCAGTTCTTC; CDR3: CASSLDFEQFF
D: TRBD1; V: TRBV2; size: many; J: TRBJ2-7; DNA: TGTGCCAGCAGAGCGGACAGGGGAGGCTCCTACGAGCAGTACTTC; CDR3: CASRADRGGSYEQYF
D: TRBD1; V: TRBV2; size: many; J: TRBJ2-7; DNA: TGTGCCAGCAGGGGACAGGGCTACGAGCAGTACTTC; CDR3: CASRGQGYEQYF
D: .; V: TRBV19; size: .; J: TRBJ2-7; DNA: TGTGCCAGTAGTATAACGGTTGGGTACGAGCAGTACTTC; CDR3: CASSITVGYEQYF
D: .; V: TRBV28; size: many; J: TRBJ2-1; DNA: TGTGCCAGCAGTCCGATAGCGGTGAGCTCCTACAATGAGCAGTTCTTC; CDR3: CASSPIAVSSYNEQFF
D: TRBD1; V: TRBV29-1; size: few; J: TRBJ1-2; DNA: TGCAGCGCCTTGGGGTGGCCTGACAGGGGGCATGGCTACACCTTC; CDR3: CSALGWPDRGHGYTF
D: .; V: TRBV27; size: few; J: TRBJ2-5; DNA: TGTGCCAGCAGTTTATTAGGGGGTTCGGGAGAGACCCAGTACTTC; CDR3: CASSLLGGSGETQYF
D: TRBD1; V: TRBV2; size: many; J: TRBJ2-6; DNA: TGTGCCAGCAGTGAAGGCATACAGGGGTTTGGGGCCAACGTCCTGACTTTC; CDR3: CASSEGIQGFGANVLTF
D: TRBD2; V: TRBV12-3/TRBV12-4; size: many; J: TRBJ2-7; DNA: TGTGCCAGCAGTGGGACTAGCGGGAGGGCCGTCGAGCAGTACTTC; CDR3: CASSGTSGRAVEQYF
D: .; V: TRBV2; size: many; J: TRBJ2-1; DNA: TGTGCCAGCAGGGGGGTCCTCCAGAGCTCCTACAATGAGCAGTTCTTC; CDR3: CASRGVLQSSYNEQFF
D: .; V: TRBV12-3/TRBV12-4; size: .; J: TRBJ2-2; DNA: TGTGCCAGCAGTCGTACAGGGACCGCGGAGCTGTTTTTT; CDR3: CASSRTGTAELFF
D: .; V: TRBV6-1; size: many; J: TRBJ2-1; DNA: TGTGCCAGCAGAATCGGCAATGAGCAGTTCTTC; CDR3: CASRIGNEQFF
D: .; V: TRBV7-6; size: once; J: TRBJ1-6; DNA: TGTGCCAGCAGCTTAGAGGTCGGGCTTGTGTTCTCACCCCTCCACTTT; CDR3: CASSLEVGLVFSPLHF
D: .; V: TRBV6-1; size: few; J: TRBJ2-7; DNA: TGTGCCAGCATCGGGACTTCATCCTACGAGCAGTACTTC; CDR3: CASIGTSSYEQYF
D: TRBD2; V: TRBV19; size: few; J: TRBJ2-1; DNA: TGTGCCAGTAGAAGGCGGCGGGAGATGGGTAATGAGCAGTTCTTC; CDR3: CASRRRREMGNEQFF
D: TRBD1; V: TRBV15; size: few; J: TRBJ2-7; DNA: TGTGCCACCAGCAGAGATCCGGACAGGGGAATCGAGCAGTACTTC; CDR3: CATSRDPDRGIEQYF
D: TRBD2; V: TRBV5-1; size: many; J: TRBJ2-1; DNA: TGCGCCAGCAGCTCGTGGACTAGCGGAGCTTACAATGAGCAGTTCTTC; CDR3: CASSSWTSGAYNEQFF
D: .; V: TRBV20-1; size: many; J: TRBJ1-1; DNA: TGCAGTGCTAACAGTTACATGAACACTGAAGCTTTCTTT; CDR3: CSANSYMNTEAFF
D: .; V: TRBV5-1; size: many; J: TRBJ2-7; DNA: TGCGCCAGCACCAACTCCTACGAGCAGTACTTC; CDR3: CASTNSYEQYF